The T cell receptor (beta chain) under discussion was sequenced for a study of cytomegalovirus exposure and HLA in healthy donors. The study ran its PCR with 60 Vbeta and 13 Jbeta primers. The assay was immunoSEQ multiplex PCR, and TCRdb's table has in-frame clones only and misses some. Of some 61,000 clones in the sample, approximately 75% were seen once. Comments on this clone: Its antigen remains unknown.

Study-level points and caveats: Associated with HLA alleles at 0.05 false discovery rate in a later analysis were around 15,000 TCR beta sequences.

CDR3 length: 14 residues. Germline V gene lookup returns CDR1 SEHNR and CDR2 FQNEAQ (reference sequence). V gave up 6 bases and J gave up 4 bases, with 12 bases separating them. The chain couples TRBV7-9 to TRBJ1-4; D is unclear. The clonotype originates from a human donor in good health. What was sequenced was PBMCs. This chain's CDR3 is CASSTHRDNEKLFF. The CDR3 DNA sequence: TGTGCCAGCAGTACCCACCGGGATAATGAAAAACTGTTTTTT.